The clone carrying this TCR beta chain was observed a handful of times. No antigen is known for it. This sample is drawn from a study of CD8 T cells in ankylosing spondylitis. Findings and limits, study-wide: In ankylosing spondylitis blood, a motif of seven or eight highly homologous TCR beta variants appeared characteristic.

TCRdb ran MiXCR on the 5' RACE reads and lists one entry per CDR3 protein. Of 470,000 or so distinct CDR3 sequences listed, 25% to 30% are singletons. With 1 base removed from V and 1 base from J, the gap between germline ends came to 4 bases. Germline V gives CDR1 MNHEY, CDR2 SMNVEV (reference sequence). This CDR3 has 13 residues. The sequence came from a male donor with ankylosing spondylitis. The sequenced material came from blood, either unsorted or a sorted T cell fraction (not recorded which). The genes are TRBV27 and TRBJ1-1; no firm D call. In nucleotides, the CDR3 is TGTGCCAGCAGTTTATTCAGGAACACTGAAGCTTTCTTT. Its protein product is CASSLFRNTEAFF.